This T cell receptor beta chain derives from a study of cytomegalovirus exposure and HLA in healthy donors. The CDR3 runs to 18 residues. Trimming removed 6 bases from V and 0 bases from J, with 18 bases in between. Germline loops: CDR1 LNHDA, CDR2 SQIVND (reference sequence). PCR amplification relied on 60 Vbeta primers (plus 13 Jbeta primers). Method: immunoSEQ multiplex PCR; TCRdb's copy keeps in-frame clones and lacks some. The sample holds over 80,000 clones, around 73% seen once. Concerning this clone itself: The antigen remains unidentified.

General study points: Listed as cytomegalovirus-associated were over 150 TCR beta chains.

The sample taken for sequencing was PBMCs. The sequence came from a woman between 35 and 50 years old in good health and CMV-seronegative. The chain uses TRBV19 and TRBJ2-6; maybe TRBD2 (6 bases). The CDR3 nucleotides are TGTGCCAGTAGCCCAGAGCGCGGGGTCCCCTCTGGGGCCAACGTCCTGACTTTC. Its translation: CASSPERGVPSGANVLTF.